This T cell receptor (beta chain) was recorded in a study of tissue T cells after allogeneic stem cell transplantation. The wider study: Pathologist review favored tissue samples showing histologically apparent lymphocytes.

Method: immunoSEQ multiplex PCR; TCRdb's copy keeps in-frame clones and lacks some. This sample has roughly 25,000 clones, with around four fifths found just once. Non-transplant comparator patients with other cancers had at least five gastrointestinal samples and no known gastrointestinal disease. The CDR3 contains 13 residues. The V end lost 4 bases, the J end lost 5 bases, and 11 bases lay between the germline ends. Germline V gene sequence: CDR1 MNHEY, CDR2 SVGAGI. This clone was counted between two and nine times. The antigen remains unidentified. Study-level findings and limits: Blood and spleen captured only part of the tissue TCR repertoire. TCR repertoires tracked anatomic similarity, regardless of disease or transplant status.

This receptor was obtained from a female donor over 55 with lung cancer. Material: tissue from the ileum, obtained at autopsy. The rearrangement links TRBV6-5 to TRBJ1-1; D uncertain. CDR3 sequence: CASSLVRRTEAFF. The CDR3 coding sequence is TGTGCCAGCAGTTTGGTCAGAAGGACTGAAGCTTTCTTT.